These 27 T cell receptor beta chains were all obtained from the same sample, sequenced in a study of shared clonotypes between healthy human individuals. Clones were sequenced by immunoSEQ multiplex PCR, and TCRdb holds only the in-frame ones, with some missing. The table lists 450,000 to 500,000 clones, about 85% of them singletons. Sequenced sample: PBMCs. Source of these receptors: a woman in her forties in good health. Some clones in this sample may be carry-over from other donors' samples.

J is TRBJ2-1 and V is TRBV6-5, with 7 nucleotides matching TRBD2. Trimming cost V 5 bases and J 4 bases; bases outside gene matches: 8. CDR3 length: 15 residues. The germline V gene has CDR1 MNHEY and CDR2 SVGAGI. The CDR3 bases are TGTGCCAGCAGTCCTACTAGCGACCTATACAATGAGCAGTTCTTC. It translates to CASSPTSDLYNEQFF.

This clone was counted between two and nine times. This chain links TRBV11-2 with TRBJ2-5; D unresolved. Germline V gene data show CDR1 as SGHAT and CDR2 as FQNNGV. The CDR3 sequence is 15 residues long. The ends were cut back, 2 bases at V and 4 bases at J, with 14 bases in the middle. The CDR3 sequence: CASSLRISLGETQYF. The DNA for the CDR3 is TGTGCCAGCAGCTTAAGGATTAGCTTGGGAGAGACCCAGTACTTC.

The chain links TRBV5-1 to TRBJ1-1; D remains unclear. The V end was cut by 2 bases, the J end by 7 bases, with 12 bases between. The CDR3 totals 13 residues. CDR1 and CDR2 (germline): SGHRS, YFSETQ. CDR3 in DNA: TGCGCCAGCAGCTTCGAGGGAGGTGATGAAGCTTTCTTT. It encodes CASSFEGGDEAFF.

The rearrangement uses TRBV27 and TRBJ2-7; TRBD2 matches 9 bases. Germline V lookup: CDR1 MNHEY, CDR2 SMNVEV (reference sequence). The CDR3 runs to 15 residues. Trimming took 2 bases from V and 0 from J; bases not matched to a gene: 2. The CDR3 bases are TGTGCCAGCAGTTTAGGCGGGAGGGCCTCCTACGAGCAGTACTTC. Protein: CASSLGGRASYEQYF.

The rearrangement uses TRBV7-6 and TRBJ2-7; no clear D gene. The germline CDR1 and CDR2 sequences are SGHVS and FNYEAQ. This CDR3 is 14 amino acids long. The V end was cut by 5 bases, the J end by 2 bases, with 13 bases between. The CDR3 coding sequence is TGTGCCAGCAGCCCCGGAACTGGGGCCTACGAGCAGTACTTC. This sequence encodes CASSPGTGAYEQYF. Supplemented by reference TRBV7-6 and TRBJ2-7, the full variable domain reads GAGVSQSPRYKVTKRGQDVALRCDPISGHVSLYWYRQALGQGPEFLTYFNYEAQQDKSGLPNDRFSAERPEGSISTLTIQRTEQRDSAMYRCASSPGTGAYEQYFGPGTRLTVT.

This clone was detected only once. V and J are TRBV11-2 and TRBJ2-1; D gene unclear. The CDR3 runs to 14 residues. CDR1 and CDR2 from the germline V gene are SGHAT and FQNNGV. Trimming removed 1 base from V and 3 bases from J, with 7 bases in between. CDR3 DNA: TGTGCCAGCAGCTTAGTGGGTAACTACAATGAGCAGTTCTTC. Translation: CASSLVGNYNEQFF. Full variable domain (remainder filled in from reference TRBV11-2 and TRBJ2-1): EAGVAQSPRYKIIEKRQSVAFWCNPISGHATLYWYQQILGQGPKLLIQFQNNGVVDDSQLPKDRFSAERLKGVDSTLKIQPAKLEDSAVYLCASSLVGNYNEQFFGPGTRLTVL.

The rearrangement joins TRBV7-2 to TRBJ2-1, with TRBD2 matching over 9 bases. V gave up 1 base and J gave up 6 bases; unmatched junction bases: 7. This CDR3 contains 16 residues. The germline V gene has CDR1 SGHTA and CDR2 FQGNSA. The CDR3 nucleotides read TGTGCCAGCAGCTTAGAACCTAGCGGGACCCGCAATGAGCAGTTCTTC. Protein: CASSLEPSGTRNEQFF.

The table lists this clone with many counts. The sample carries other DNA sequences with the same CDR3. The chain employs TRBV14 and TRBJ1-2; D not certain. Germline V lookup: CDR1 SGHDN, CDR2 FVKESK. This CDR3 is built from 13 residues. V was cut by 3 bases and J by 5 bases, with 10 bases left in between. This chain's CDR3 is CASSHGPTYGYTF. The CDR3 coding sequence is TGTGCCAGCAGCCACGGACCCACTTATGGCTACACCTTC.

The sample holds many counts of this clone. This sample also contains other DNA sequences that code for the same CDR3. This rearrangement joins TRBV4-3 to TRBJ2-3; 7 positions agree with TRBD2. The CDR3 has 19 residues. Germline CDR1 reads LGHNA; CDR2 reads YSLEER. With 0 bases clipped from V and 0 bases from J, the junction kept 12 bases outside the gene matches. The CDR3 DNA sequence: TGCGCCAGCAGCCAAGATCCCCTATCGGGAGGTACTAGCACAGATACGCAGTATTTT. Translating gives CASSQDPLSGGTSTDTQYF.

V is TRBV5-1 and J is TRBJ1-1; D not certain. The V end was cut by 0 bases, the J end by 1 base, with 7 bases between. The CDR3 has 14 residues. Germline assignment: CDR1 SGHRS and CDR2 YFSETQ. CDR3 in DNA: TGCGCCAGCAGCTTGGTTGGGGAGAACACTGAAGCTTTCTTT. As protein: CASSLVGENTEAFF. Supplemented by reference TRBV5-1 and TRBJ1-1, the full variable domain reads KAGVTQTPRYLIKTRGQQVTLSCSPISGHRSVSWYQQTPGQGLQFLFEYFSETQRNKGNFPGRFSGRQFSNSRSEMNVSTLELGDSALYLCASSLVGENTEAFFGQGTRLTVV.

Note on this clone: A far bigger clonotype differs at one base, so this is likely a read error. The same CDR3 can be traced to other DNA sequences in this sample. The chain joins TRBV6-5 to TRBJ2-7; 7 nucleotides agree with TRBD2. The CDR3 has 15 residues. The germline V gene encodes CDR1 MNHEY and CDR2 SVGAGI. The CDR3 bases are TGTGCTAGCAGTCCCCGCCGACTAGCCCCTAGCGAGCAGTACTTC. Protein sequence: CASSPRRLAPSEQYF.

This clone came up many times. Within the sample, other DNA sequences also encode this same CDR3. The V call is TRBV5-1, the J call TRBJ2-2; TRBD1 matches 11 bases. The CDR3 contains 16 residues. V lost 4 bases and J lost 2; bases outside the gene matches: 4. CDR1 is SGHRS and CDR2 is YFSETQ in the germline V gene. The CDR3 DNA reads TGCGCCAGCAGCCGGACAGGGGGCGCAAACACCGGGGAGCTGTTTTTT. It specifies CASSRTGGANTGELFF.

The chain employs TRBV9 and TRBJ2-3; 7 nucleotides agree with TRBD1. Germline CDR1 reads SGDLS; CDR2 reads YYNGEE. This CDR3 contains 14 residues. V dropped 4 bases and J dropped 2; count of bases not matched to a gene: 4. CDR3: CASSTGAATDTQYF. DNA of the CDR3: TGTGCCAGCAGCACAGGGGCGGCCACAGATACGCAGTATTTT.

This clone occurred many times. Within the sample, other DNA sequences also encode this same CDR3. V is TRBV5-1 and J is TRBJ2-2, with a tentative D call TRBD1 (6 bases). Per germline, CDR1 SGHRS and CDR2 YFSETQ. This CDR3 region has 14 residues. Trimming cost V 4 bases and J 6 bases, with 13 bases left between them. The CDR3 protein is CASSQTTGPGELFF. Written as DNA, the CDR3 is TGCGCCAGCAGCCAAACTACAGGGCCCGGGGAGCTGTTTTTT. Full variable domain (missing parts from reference TRBV5-1 and TRBJ2-2): KAGVTQTPRYLIKTRGQQVTLSCSPISGHRSVSWYQQTPGQGLQFLFEYFSETQRNKGNFPGRFSGRQFSNSRSEMNVSTLELGDSALYLCASSQTTGPGELFFGEGSRLTVL.

In the case of this clone: A read error is the likely source, as a far larger clone sits one nucleotide away. The rearrangement joins TRBV30 to TRBJ2-5, with 8 bases matching TRBD1. CDR3 length: 13 amino acids. V shed 4 bases, J shed 4 bases, and the junction held 5 bases outside the gene matches. Germline assignment: CDR1 GTSNPN and CDR2 SVGIG (reference sequence). CDR3 nucleotide sequence: TGTGCCTGGACCCGGACAGGGAGAGAGACCCAGTACTTC. This translates into CAWTRTGRETQYF.

As concerns this clone: One base separates it from a far larger clone, so it is likely a read error. The same CDR3 is also encoded by other DNA sequences in this sample. V and J are TRBV18 and TRBJ1-1; D remains ambiguous. This CDR3 spans 15 amino acids. Germline lookup yields CDR1 KGHSH and CDR2 LQKENI. Deletions cut 1 base from V and 0 bases from J, with 9 bases between. In DNA form, the CDR3 reads TGTGCCAGCTCACCACTCGGGGATCTGAACACTGAAGCTTTCTTT. It is translated as CASSPLGDLNTEAFF.

The V call is TRBV7-7, the J call TRBJ2-7; 12 positions match TRBD1. The germline CDR1 and CDR2 sequences are SSHAT and FNYEAQ (reference sequence). This CDR3 has 16 residues. With V trimmed by 5 bases and J by 6 bases, 11 bases remained unmatched. The DNA of the CDR3 is TGTGCCAGCAGCCCATTAGGGGACAGGGGGCCTCGCGAGCAGTACTTC. Translated: CASSPLGDRGPREQYF.

On this clone itself: Other nucleotide sequences in the sample specify the same CDR3. V gene TRBV6-6 combines with J gene TRBJ1-1; TRBD1 might be the D (6 bases). Germline CDR1 and CDR2: MNHNY and SVGAGI (reference sequence). This CDR3 is 12 amino acids long. Trimming cost V 5 bases and J 7 bases, with 11 bases left between them. CDR3 residues: CASSPGQFEAFF. In DNA form, the CDR3 reads TGTGCCAGCAGTCCAGGACAGTTTGAAGCTTTCTTT.

V gene TRBV5-3 combines with J gene TRBJ1-1; 9 bases match TRBD1. TRBV5-3 is marked as an open reading frame, function uncertain. J was trimmed by 11 bases and V by 4 bases; bases with no gene match: 6. This CDR3 contains 12 residues. The CDR3 DNA sequence: TGTGCCAGAAGCCCGGGGACAGGGAGGGCTTTCTTT. Translating gives CARSPGTGRAFF.

The genes are TRBV10-3 and TRBJ1-1, with D possibly being TRBD1 (5 bases). V lost 6 bases, J lost 2 bases, and 13 bases lay in between. The CDR3 runs to 14 residues. Germline CDR1 reads ENHRY; CDR2 reads SYGVKD. The CDR3 sequence: CAISEPDINTEAFF. For the CDR3, the DNA is TGTGCCATCAGCGAGCCGGACATCAACACTGAAGCTTTCTTT.

CDR3 sequence (DNA): TGTGCCAGCATAGGCGGGAGCCCAGATACGCAGTATTTT. Translating it yields CASIGGSPDTQYF. The V gene is TRBV28, the J gene TRBJ2-3, with 7 bases matching TRBD2. V shed 7 bases, J shed 4 bases, and the junction held 5 bases outside the gene matches. Germline CDR1 is MDHEN and CDR2 is SYDVKM. The CDR3 sequence is 13 residues long. Full variable domain (outside the CDR3, taken from reference TRBV28 and TRBJ2-3): DVKVTQSSRYLVKRTGEKVFLECVQDMDHENMFWYRQDPGLGLRLIYFSYDVKMKEKGDIPEGYSVSREKKERFSLILESASTNQTSMYLCASIGGSPDTQYFGPGTRLTVL.

This rearrangement joins TRBV11-1 to TRBJ2-2, with 11 bases fitting TRBD2. Germline-derived CDR1 and CDR2 are SGHAT and FQDESV (reference sequence). V was pared by 5 bases and J by 3 bases, with 5 bases of the junction left unmatched. The CDR3 extends over 16 amino acids. CDR3 sequence reads: CASSALAGGDTGELFF. DNA for the CDR3: TGTGCCAGCAGCGCCCTAGCGGGAGGTGACACCGGGGAGCTGTTTTTT.

Note on this clone: This CDR3 is also generated by other DNA sequences in the sample. The CDR3 protein is CASSKRTGSYEQYF. The CDR3 DNA is TGTGCCAGCAGCAAAAGGACAGGGTCCTACGAGCAGTACTTC. The J gene is TRBJ2-5, the V gene TRBV7-9, with 8 bases fitting TRBD1. The J call is uncertain, as TRBJ2-7 better fits the DNA end. The germline gives CDR1 SEHNR, CDR2 FQNEAQ (reference sequence). CDR3 size: 14 residues.

The CDR3 DNA follows: TGTGCCAGCAGCTTAGTGGTCCGGGACGAGCAGTACTTC. Residues: CASSLVVRDEQYF. This chain uses TRBV7-2 with TRBJ2-7; D is unclear. The CDR3 sequence is 13 residues long. Germline CDR1 is SGHTA and CDR2 is FQGNSA. V was clipped by 1 base and J by 5 bases, with 9 bases between them.

V is TRBV30 and J is TRBJ1-5, with D uncertain. CDR3 length: 14 amino acids. Per the germline V gene, CDR1 is GTSNPN and CDR2 is SVGIG (reference sequence). Trimming removed 1 base from V and 0 bases from J, with 7 bases in between. The CDR3 bases are TGTGCCTGGAGTGGAGGGAATAGCAATCAGCCCCAGCATTTT. This codes for CAWSGGNSNQPQHF.

The chain uses TRBV7-2 and TRBJ2-2; D gene uncertain. The V end was cut by 2 bases, the J end by 7 bases, with 17 bases between. There are 16 residues in the CDR3. Germline V CDR1 and CDR2: SGHTA, FQGNSA. The CDR3, as DNA: TGTGCCAGCAGCTTAAAACTTATCACCGCCCACGGGGAGCTGTTTTTT. Its translation is CASSLKLITAHGELFF.

This clone is a singleton in its sample. The rearrangement links TRBV4-3 to TRBJ1-5, with a weak D call TRBD1 (5 bases). The V gene's germline CDR1 is LGHNA and CDR2 YSLEER. The CDR3 contains 17 residues. The germline V and J ends were trimmed by 1 base and 5 bases, with 18 bases remaining between them. DNA of the CDR3: TGCGCCAGCAGCCAAGCCCCGGGGCCAAACCGGGATCAGCCCCAGCATTTT. This sequence encodes CASSQAPGPNRDQPQHF.